This T cell receptor (beta chain) was captured in a study of CD8+CD57+ T cells in acquired aplastic anemia. CD8+CD57+ cell expansion had been shown by flow cytometry in patients chosen for sequencing. The CDR3 is 16 amino acids. In germline, CDR1 is SNHLY, CDR2 FYNNEI. Trimming stripped 6 bases from V and 3 bases from J, with 21 bases between. TCR beta VDJ combinations and CDR3 sequences were profiled from genomic DNA. TCRdb ran MiXCR on the reads and lists one entry per CDR3 protein. The sample yields roughly 280,000 distinct CDR3 sequences, approximately 60% seen once. This TCR was recovered from a human donor with aplastic anemia. J is TRBJ2-7 and V is TRBV2; D possibly matches TRBD1 or TRBD2 (5 bases each). Source material: sorted CD4+, CD8+, or CD8+CD57+ T cells (not recorded which) from PBMCs. DNA of the CDR3: TGTGCCAGCAGGCCTCCCGGGGCAGGGACCCACTACGAGCAGTACTTC. It specifies CASRPPGAGTHYEQYF. The full variable domain, its missing parts supplied by reference TRBV2 and TRBJ2-7, is EPEVTQTPSHQVTQMGQEVILRCVPISNHLYFYWYRQILGQKVEFLVSFYNNEISEKSEIFDDQFSVERPDGSNFTLKIRSTKLEDSAMYFCASRPPGAGTHYEQYFGPGTRLTVT.